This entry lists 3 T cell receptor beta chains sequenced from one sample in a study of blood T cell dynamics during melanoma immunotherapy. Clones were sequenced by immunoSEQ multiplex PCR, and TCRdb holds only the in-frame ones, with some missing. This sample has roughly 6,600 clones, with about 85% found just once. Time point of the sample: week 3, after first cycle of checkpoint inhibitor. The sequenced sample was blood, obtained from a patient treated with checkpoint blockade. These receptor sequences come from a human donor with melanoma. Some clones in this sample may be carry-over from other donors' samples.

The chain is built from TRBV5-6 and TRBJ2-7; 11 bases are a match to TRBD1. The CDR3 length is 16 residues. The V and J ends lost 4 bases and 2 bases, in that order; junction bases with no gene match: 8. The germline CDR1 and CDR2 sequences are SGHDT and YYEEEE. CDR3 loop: CASSGGQGAEPYEQYF. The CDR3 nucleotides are TGTGCCAGCAGCGGCGGACAGGGGGCCGAGCCCTACGAGCAGTACTTC. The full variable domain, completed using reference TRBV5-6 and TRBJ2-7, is DAGVTQSPTHLIKTRGQQVTLRCSPKSGHDTVSWYQQALGQGPQFIFQYYEEEERQRGNFPDRFSGHQFPNYSSELNVNALLLGDSALYLCASSGGQGAEPYEQYFGPGTRLTVT.

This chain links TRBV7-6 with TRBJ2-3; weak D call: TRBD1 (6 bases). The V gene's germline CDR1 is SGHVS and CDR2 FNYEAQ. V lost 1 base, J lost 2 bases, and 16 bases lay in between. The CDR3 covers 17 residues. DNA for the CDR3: TGTGCCAGCAGCTTAGGGATTGGCCAGGGGACCACAGATACGCAGTATTTT. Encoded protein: CASSLGIGQGTTDTQYF.

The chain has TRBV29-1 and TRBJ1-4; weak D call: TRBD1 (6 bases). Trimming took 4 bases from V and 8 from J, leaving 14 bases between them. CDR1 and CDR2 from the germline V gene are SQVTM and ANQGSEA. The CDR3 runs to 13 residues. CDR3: CSVGGQGSEKLFF. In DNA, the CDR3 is TGCAGCGTTGGGGGGCAGGGTAGCGAAAAACTGTTTTTT.